What follows are 13 T cell receptor beta chains derived from one specimen sequenced in a study of T-cell reconstitution after alpha-beta-depleted transplantation in children. The library targeted TCRbeta and was prepared with unique molecular identifiers. One entry per CDR3 protein results from TCRdb running MiXCR on the PCR reads. The sample includes about 980,000 distinct CDR3 sequences, around 30% of them seen just once. The input for sequencing was PBMCs, mostly from graft donor cells, taken 360 days after TCRalphabeta/CD19-depleted stem cell transplant. The receptors derive from a boy under three years old who had a stem cell transplant for SCID, so the T cells may come from the graft donor.

This chain uses TRBV27 with TRBJ2-7, with 10 bases aligning to TRBD1. Trimming at V came to 7 bases and at J to 7 bases, leaving 13 bases not matched to a gene. CDR3 size: 15 residues. Germline loops: CDR1 MNHEY, CDR2 SMNVEV (reference sequence). The CDR3 loop reads CASTPSGQGPVEQYF. The CDR3 DNA follows: TGTGCCAGCACCCCATCGGGACAGGGGCCGGTTGAGCAGTACTTC.

This clonotype was observed a few times. CDR3 residues: CASSFPARQIANSPLHF. The CDR3 DNA follows: TGTGCCAGCAGCTTTCCCGCCCGACAGATAGCTAATTCACCCCTCCACTTT. The chain uses TRBV11-1 and TRBJ1-6; maybe TRBD1 (5 bases). V lost 3 bases, J lost 6 bases, and 18 bases lay in between. CDR1 is SGHAT, CDR2 FQDESV, per germline (reference sequence). The CDR3 contains 17 residues.

This clonotype has just a few counts. The CDR3 sequence: CASSQEAGGATQYF. CDR3 nucleotides: TGCGCCAGCAGCCAAGAGGCAGGGGGAGCGACCCAGTACTTC. V gene TRBV4-1 combines with J gene TRBJ2-5; 7 bases map to TRBD1. From germline, CDR1 is MGHRA and CDR2 YSYEKL. This CDR3 comprises 14 residues. The junction had 5 bases not matched to a gene; V was cut back by 0 bases and J by 7 bases.

Only a few counts were recorded for this clonotype. The chain couples TRBV12-3 or TRBV12-4 to TRBJ1-1; unclear D gene. V was shortened by 10 bases and J by 1 base, with 7 bases between the two germline ends. This CDR3 spans 11 amino acids. The CDR3 nucleotides read TGTGCCAATGGAGGGAACACTGAAGCTTTCTTT. Amino acid sequence: CANGGNTEAFF.

This clonotype appeared a single time. The gene calls are TRBV11-1 and TRBJ2-5; the D is unclear. CDR3 length: 18 amino acids. Trimming took off 1 base at V and 0 bases at J, with 18 bases between the two ends. Germline-derived CDR1 and CDR2 are SGHAT and FQDESV (reference sequence). The chain's CDR3 is CASSLGVRVKMDQETQYF. As DNA, the CDR3 is TGTGCCAGCAGCTTAGGGGTCCGGGTGAAGATGGACCAAGAGACCCAGTACTTC.

The chain employs TRBV29-1 and TRBJ2-3, with 10 bases identical to TRBD1. The trim removed 0 bases at V and 1 base at J, leaving 13 bases unmatched. Germline V gene sequence: CDR1 SQVTM, CDR2 ANQGSEA. This CDR3 region has 19 residues. DNA for the CDR3: TGCAGCGTTGAAGAGTGGACCGGGACAGGGGTTTTGGGCACAGATACGCAGTATTTT. It codes for CSVEEWTGTGVLGTDTQYF.

The genes are TRBV21-1 and TRBJ2-1; the D call of TRBD2 is as the table states it, not checked on the DNA. TRBV21-1 corresponds to a pseudogene. This CDR3 is built from 15 residues. The CDR3 DNA reads as TGTGCCAGCAGCAATAGGACTAGCGGGGCGGGTGAGCAGTTCTTC. Protein product: CASSNRTSGAGEQFF.

The rearrangement uses TRBV4-2 and TRBJ2-1; D possibly corresponds to TRBD1 (6 bases). Germline CDR1 and CDR2: LGHNA and YNFKEQ. Trimming pared 0 bases from V and 0 bases from J, leaving 12 bases between. The CDR3 extends over 17 amino acids. CDR3 sequence: CASSQELGAHSYNEQFF. The CDR3 DNA reads as TGTGCCAGCAGCCAAGAATTGGGGGCCCACTCCTACAATGAGCAGTTCTTC.

The chain couples TRBV12-3 or TRBV12-4 to TRBJ2-1; TRBD1 aligns across 8 bases. V shed 4 bases and J 3 bases; nucleotides not matched to a gene: 5. The CDR3 has 15 amino acids. The CDR3 DNA is TGTGCCAGCAGTTCGACAGGGGCATACTACAATGAGCAGTTCTTC. Amino acid sequence: CASSSTGAYYNEQFF.

This clonotype was seen a few times. The genes are TRBV10-3 and TRBJ2-1, with 9 bases that match TRBD1. Germline assignment: CDR1 ENHRY and CDR2 SYGVKD. The junction had 10 bases not matched to a gene; V was cut back by 3 bases and J by 10 bases. This CDR3 is built from 15 residues. CDR3 loop: CAISDPGTGLEEQFF. The CDR3 coding sequence is TGTGCCATCAGTGACCCCGGGACAGGGCTTGAAGAGCAGTTCTTC.

The chain recombines TRBV29-1 with TRBJ1-2; TRBD1 matches 8 bases. This CDR3 has 15 amino acids. Germline loops: CDR1 SQVTM, CDR2 ANQGSEA. The trim removed 6 bases at V and 6 bases at J, leaving 15 bases unmatched. Here the CDR3 DNA reads TGCAGCGTCTCAGGGGGCAGGCCCTATGAAGATGGCTACACCTTC. It translates to CSVSGGRPYEDGYTF.

The rearrangement joins TRBV5-1 to TRBJ2-7, with D unclear. The CDR3 length is 15 residues. V lost 4 bases, J lost 3 bases, and 17 bases lay in between. Germline lookup yields CDR1 SGHRS and CDR2 YFSETQ. CDR3 sequence reads: CASSLPGTHIYEQYF. The CDR3 nucleotides read TGCGCCAGCAGCCTACCGGGTACCCACATCTACGAGCAGTACTTC.

In its sample, this clonotype was seen a few times. This chain uses TRBV5-1 with TRBJ2-7; 12 nucleotides line up with TRBD1. V trimming: 3 bases; J trimming: 5 bases; junction bases outside the gene matches: 9. This CDR3 contains 16 residues. Germline assignment: CDR1 SGHRS and CDR2 YFSETQ. CDR3: CASSWGPGTGGDEQYF. The CDR3 DNA reads as TGCGCCAGCAGCTGGGGGCCCGGGACAGGGGGCGACGAGCAGTACTTC.